This paragraph covers one T cell receptor beta chain sequence. Its target is not known. This entry is derived from a study of identical twins. The study, taken as a whole, reports: Cross-sectional statistical analysis, not tracking of the same donors, underpinned the conclusions.

Germline V CDR1 and CDR2: MGHRA, YSYEKL. Trimming removed 2 bases from V and 4 bases from J, with 14 bases in between. The CDR3 extends over 16 amino acids. From the 5' RACE reads, TCRdb called clonotypes with MiXCR, one entry per CDR3 protein. In the table there are about 530,000 distinct CDR3 sequences, approximately 20% of which are singletons. These same data were also listed under a study on yellow fever vaccine responses in identical twins.

The TCR comes from a woman aged 18-29 years in good health. V gene TRBV4-1 combines with J gene TRBJ2-2; no reliable D call. The material sequenced was CD4+ T cells sorted from blood. The CDR3 nucleotides are TGCGCCAGCAGCCAACTAGGAAGGGATAGCACCGGGGAGCTGTTTTTT. Translated, it gives CASSQLGRDSTGELFF.